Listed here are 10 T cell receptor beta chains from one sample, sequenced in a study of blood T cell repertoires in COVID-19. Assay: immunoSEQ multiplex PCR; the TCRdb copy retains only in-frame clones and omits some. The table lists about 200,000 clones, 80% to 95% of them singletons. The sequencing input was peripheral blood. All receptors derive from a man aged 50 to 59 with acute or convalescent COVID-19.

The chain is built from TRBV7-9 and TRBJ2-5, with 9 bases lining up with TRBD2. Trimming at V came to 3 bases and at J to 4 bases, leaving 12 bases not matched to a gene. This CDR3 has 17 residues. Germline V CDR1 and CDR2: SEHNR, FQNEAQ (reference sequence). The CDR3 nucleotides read TGTGCCAGCAGCTTCGATAGCGGGAGAAGGGGAGGAGAGACCCAGTACTTC. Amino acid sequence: CASSFDSGRRGGETQYF.

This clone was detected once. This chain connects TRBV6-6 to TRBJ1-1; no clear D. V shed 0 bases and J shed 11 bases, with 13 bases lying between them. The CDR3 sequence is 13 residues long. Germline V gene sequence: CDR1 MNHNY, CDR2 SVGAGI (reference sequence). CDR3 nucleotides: TGTGCCAGCAGTTACTCTTCGTACTCGTACGCTTTCTTT. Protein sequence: CASSYSSYSYAFF.

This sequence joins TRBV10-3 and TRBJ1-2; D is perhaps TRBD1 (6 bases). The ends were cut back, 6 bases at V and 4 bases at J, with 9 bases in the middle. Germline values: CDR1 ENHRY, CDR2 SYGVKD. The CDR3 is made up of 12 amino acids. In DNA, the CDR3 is TGTGCCATCAGCACAGGGTCCTATGGCTACACCTTC. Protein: CAISTGSYGYTF.

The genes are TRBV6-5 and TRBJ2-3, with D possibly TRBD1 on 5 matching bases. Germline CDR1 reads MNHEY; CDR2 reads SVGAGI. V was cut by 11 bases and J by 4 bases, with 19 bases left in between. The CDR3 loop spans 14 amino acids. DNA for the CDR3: TGTGCCGTCCGAACGGACATGGCCTCAGATACGCAGTATTTT. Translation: CAVRTDMASDTQYF.

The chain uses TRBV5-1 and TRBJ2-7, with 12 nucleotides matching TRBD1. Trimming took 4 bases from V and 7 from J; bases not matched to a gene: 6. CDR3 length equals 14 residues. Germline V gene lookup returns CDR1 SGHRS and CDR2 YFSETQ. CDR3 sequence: CASSPGQGAIEQYF. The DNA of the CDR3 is TGCGCCAGCAGCCCGGGACAGGGGGCGATTGAGCAGTACTTC.

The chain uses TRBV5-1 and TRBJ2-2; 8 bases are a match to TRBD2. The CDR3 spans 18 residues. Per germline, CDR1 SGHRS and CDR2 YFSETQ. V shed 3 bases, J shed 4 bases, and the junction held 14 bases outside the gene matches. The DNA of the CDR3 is TGCGCCAGCAGCTATTCCCCTCGTAGCGGGGCGGGCACCGGGGAGCTGTTTTTT. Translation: CASSYSPRSGAGTGELFF.

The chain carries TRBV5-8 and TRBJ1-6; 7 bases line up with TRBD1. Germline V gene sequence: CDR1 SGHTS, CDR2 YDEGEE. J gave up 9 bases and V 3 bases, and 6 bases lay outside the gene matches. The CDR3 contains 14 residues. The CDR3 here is CASSSYRGGSPLHF. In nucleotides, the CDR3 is TGTGCCAGCAGCTCCTACAGGGGTGGTTCACCCCTCCACTTT.

The CDR3 spells CASSGSFEQYF. The DNA of the CDR3 is TGTGCCAGCAGTGGGAGTTTCGAGCAGTACTTC. The rearrangement joins TRBV2 to TRBJ2-7, with D hard to call. V was cut by 4 bases and J by 6 bases, with 7 bases left in between. The length of the CDR3 is 11 residues. Germline values: CDR1 SNHLY, CDR2 FYNNEI. The full variable domain, with the rest looked up from reference TRBV2 and TRBJ2-7, is EPEVTQTPSHQVTQMGQEVILRCVPISNHLYFYWYRQILGQKVEFLVSFYNNEISEKSEIFDDQFSVERPDGSNFTLKIRSTKLEDSAMYFCASSGSFEQYFGPGTRLTVT.

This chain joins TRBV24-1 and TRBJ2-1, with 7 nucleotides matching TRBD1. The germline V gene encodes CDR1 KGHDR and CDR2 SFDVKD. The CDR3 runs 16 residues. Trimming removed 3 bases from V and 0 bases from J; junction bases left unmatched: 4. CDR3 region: CATSDPTGSSYNEQFF. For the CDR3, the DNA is TGTGCCACCAGTGATCCGACAGGGAGCTCCTACAATGAGCAGTTCTTC.

CDR3 amino acids: CASSQPGQGHTEAFF. The CDR3 region has the DNA TGTGCCAGCAGCCAGCCCGGACAGGGCCACACTGAAGCTTTCTTT. This chain uses TRBV4-2 with TRBJ1-1, with 8 bases fitting TRBD1. The CDR3 runs to 15 residues. CDR1 and CDR2 (germline): LGHNA, YNFKEQ. Germline trimming cut 3 bases from V and 3 bases from J; bases unmatched to any gene: 6.